One and the same sample provided the 32 T cell receptor beta chains below, sequenced in a study of spatial heterogeneity in lung cancer. TCRdb reanalysed the 5' RACE reads using MiXCR and keeps one entry per CDR3 protein. There are approximately 52,000 distinct CDR3 sequences in the sample; less than 6% occur only once, and roughly 10% lies in the top ten. As to time point: sample taken at primary tumor resection. Whole RNA, isolated from tumor, nontumor lung or frozen PBMC, was sequenced without prior sorting. The specimen comprised PBMCs, sampled at surgery. The receptors originated from a male donor with early-stage non-small cell lung cancer.

This clonotype was counted a few times. The V gene is TRBV20-1, the J gene TRBJ1-2; 8 nucleotides line up with TRBD1. Trimming at V came to 3 bases and at J to 4 bases, leaving 4 bases not matched to a gene. The CDR3 is made up of 13 amino acids. Germline CDR1 reads DFQATT; CDR2 reads SNEGSKA (reference sequence). In DNA form, the CDR3 reads TGCAGTGCTAGCGGACAGGGCGGCTATGGCTACACCTTC. Amino acid sequence: CSASGQGGYGYTF.

This clonotype has ten or more counts. The rearrangement joins TRBV6-2 or TRBV6-3 to TRBJ2-3; D is perhaps TRBD2 (6 bases). CDR1 MNHEY and CDR2 SVGEGT come from the germline V gene. The V and J ends lost 5 bases and 6 bases respectively, with 18 bases between them. The CDR3 runs 15 residues. CDR3: CASSPHIGSGDTQYF. In DNA, the CDR3 is TGTGCCAGCAGTCCTCATATCGGGAGCGGGGATACGCAGTATTTT.

This clonotype was counted many times. The V call is TRBV24-1, the J call TRBJ2-1; D is possibly TRBD1 (5 bases). V was pared by 2 bases and J by 3 bases, with 13 bases between. CDR3 size: 16 residues. Germline V gene data show CDR1 as KGHDR and CDR2 as SFDVKD. The CDR3 nucleotides read TGTGCCACCAGTGATTCAGGGAACTGGGACTACAATGAGCAGTTCTTC. The encoded protein is CATSDSGNWDYNEQFF.

This clonotype turned up a few times. The chain uses TRBV20-1 and TRBJ2-1, with 8 positions matching TRBD2. With V trimmed by 1 base and J by 2 bases, 7 bases remained unmatched. Germline-derived CDR1 and CDR2 are DFQATT and SNEGSKA (reference sequence). CDR3 length: 16 residues. The CDR3 DNA reads as TGCAGTGCTAGAGGTACTAGCGGCCTAACCTACAATGAGCAGTTCTTC. As protein: CSARGTSGLTYNEQFF.

This clonotype was recorded at least ten times. The V gene is TRBV11-3, the J gene TRBJ2-1, with a possible D match to TRBD2 (6 bases). V was shortened by 3 bases and J by 10 bases, with 16 bases between the two germline ends. The CDR3 totals 14 residues. Germline-derived CDR1 and CDR2 are SGHNT and YENEEA. The CDR3 sequence: CASSLGLEREEQFF. As DNA, the CDR3 is TGTGCCAGCAGCTTGGGACTCGAACGGGAGGAGCAGTTCTTC.

In this sample, this clonotype turned up many times. The V call is TRBV27, the J call TRBJ2-7, with TRBD1 matching 8 bases. Germline trimming cut 2 bases from V and 0 bases from J; bases unmatched to any gene: 0. The germline gives CDR1 MNHEY, CDR2 SMNVEV (reference sequence). This CDR3 spans 14 amino acids. CDR3 residues: CASSLQGASYEQYF. In DNA, the CDR3 is TGTGCCAGCAGTTTACAGGGGGCCTCCTACGAGCAGTACTTC.

This clonotype was observed at least ten times. CDR3 amino acids: CASSRRDLSYEQYF. In DNA form, the CDR3 reads TGTGCCAGCAGCCGCCGGGACTTGTCCTACGAGCAGTACTTC. J is TRBJ2-7 and V is TRBV4-2; D is perhaps TRBD2 (6 bases). This CDR3 is 14 amino acids long. Germline assignment: CDR1 LGHNA and CDR2 YNFKEQ. Trimming took off 4 bases at V and 1 base at J, with 11 bases between the two ends.

Comments on this clonotype: A much larger clone sits a single nucleotide away, making a read error possible. The chain recombines TRBV5-1 with TRBJ2-2; D unresolved. Trimming removed 0 bases from V and 2 bases from J, with 8 bases in between. Per germline, CDR1 SGHRS and CDR2 YFSETQ. CDR3 length: 15 amino acids. The CDR3 loop reads CASSLAGANTGELFF. The CDR3, as DNA: TGCGCCAGCAGCTTGGCGGGCGCAAACACCGGGGAGCTGTTTTTT.

The chain is built from TRBV6-5 and TRBJ2-3; D is uncertain. Germline V gene lookup returns CDR1 MNHEY and CDR2 SVGAGI. V dropped 0 bases and J dropped 0 bases, with 13 bases sitting between them. The CDR3 contains 17 residues. The CDR3 is CASSYSTDAASTDTQYF. The CDR3 region has the DNA TGTGCCAGCAGTTACTCGACTGACGCGGCTAGCACAGATACGCAGTATTTT.

In its sample, this clonotype was seen many times. V and J are TRBV6-2 or TRBV6-3 and TRBJ1-1; 8 nucleotides line up with TRBD1. The junction had 11 bases not matched to a gene; V was cut back by 5 bases and J by 3 bases. Per germline, CDR1 MNHEY and CDR2 SVGEGT. The CDR3 loop spans 16 amino acids. The CDR3 DNA reads TGTGCCAGCAGTACACACCGGGACAGGACTCACACTGAAGCTTTCTTT. Translating gives CASSTHRDRTHTEAFF.

This clonotype was found many times. The V gene is TRBV7-2, the J gene TRBJ1-5; 8 positions agree with TRBD1. Germline trimming cut 3 bases from V and 0 bases from J; bases unmatched to any gene: 1. CDR3 length: 15 amino acids. Germline V gene lookup returns CDR1 SGHTA and CDR2 FQGNSA. The CDR3 is CASSFTGGSNQPQHF. For the CDR3, the DNA is TGTGCCAGCAGCTTTACAGGGGGTAGCAATCAGCCCCAGCATTTT.

This clonotype was observed at least ten times. CDR3 bases: TGTGCCATCAGGAGCGGGAGTAACTACAATGAGCAGTTCTTC. Translation: CAIRSGSNYNEQFF. The chain joins TRBV10-3 to TRBJ2-1; the match to TRBD2 covers 8 bases. This CDR3 comprises 14 residues. The ends lost 6 bases at V and 3 bases at J; junction bases unmatched: 4. The germline gives CDR1 ENHRY, CDR2 SYGVKD.

This clonotype appeared many times. The chain employs TRBV15 and TRBJ2-7; 8 bases match TRBD2. Germline CDR1 is LNHNV and CDR2 is YYDKDF (reference sequence). The length of the CDR3 is 16 residues. The junction had 9 bases not matched to a gene; V was cut back by 4 bases and J by 1 base. DNA of the CDR3: TGTGCCACCAGCACAGACGAGCGGGAGTTTTCCTACGAGCAGTACTTC. Its protein product is CATSTDEREFSYEQYF.

This clonotype was counted many times. The chain links TRBV20-1 to TRBJ2-2; 8 positions match TRBD1. With V trimmed by 4 bases and J by 0 bases, 1 base remained unmatched. Germline values: CDR1 DFQATT, CDR2 SNEGSKA (reference sequence). The CDR3 runs to 14 residues. The CDR3 reads CSAMDRANTGELFF. DNA of the CDR3: TGCAGTGCTATGGACAGGGCGAACACCGGGGAGCTGTTTTTT.

This clonotype was seen repeatedly, ten times or more. The V gene is TRBV29-1, the J gene TRBJ2-3; D is undetermined. In germline, CDR1 is SQVTM, CDR2 ANQGSEA. The CDR3 consists of 13 residues. The V and J ends lost 6 bases and 2 bases respectively, with 12 bases between them. CDR3 in amino acids: CSVVQGPTDTQYF. For the CDR3, the DNA is TGCAGCGTGGTTCAAGGACCCACAGATACGCAGTATTTT.

This clonotype was seen only a few times. The J gene is TRBJ1-5, the V gene TRBV20-1; a possible D gene is TRBD1 (5 bases). The CDR3 is 15 amino acids. The germline V and J ends were trimmed by 0 bases and 3 bases, with 12 bases remaining between them. Germline lookup yields CDR1 DFQATT and CDR2 SNEGSKA (reference sequence). CDR3 DNA: TGCAGTGCTAGAGATGGGGGGGAGCCCAATCAGCCCCAGCATTTT. As protein: CSARDGGEPNQPQHF.

In its sample, this clonotype was seen many times. The genes are TRBV10-3 and TRBJ2-1; 12 positions match TRBD2. This CDR3 is 18 amino acids long. Germline lookup yields CDR1 ENHRY and CDR2 SYGVKD. J was trimmed by 0 bases and V by 8 bases; bases with no gene match: 11. The CDR3 coding sequence is TGTGCCATCTCCGGGACTAGCGGGCAATATAGCTCCTACAATGAGCAGTTCTTC. Translating it yields CAISGTSGQYSSYNEQFF.

Only a few counts were recorded for this clonotype. J is TRBJ2-3 and V is TRBV20-1, with 9 bases matching TRBD2. The CDR3 extends over 14 amino acids. The V and J ends lost 5 bases and 6 bases, in that order; junction bases with no gene match: 9. The germline CDR1 and CDR2 sequences are DFQATT and SNEGSKA (reference sequence). The CDR3 DNA reads as TGCAGTGCTGATGTCAGCGGGAGGTACGATACGCAGTATTTT. Translated, it gives CSADVSGRYDTQYF.

The chain combines TRBV11-2 with TRBJ2-7; D might be TRBD2 (5 bases). Per germline, CDR1 SGHAT and CDR2 FQNNGV. The CDR3 spans 14 residues. V lost 6 bases, J lost 4 bases, and 16 bases lay in between. The CDR3 spells CASSWVAKPYEQYF. CDR3 bases: TGTGCCAGCAGTTGGGTAGCGAAACCGTACGAGCAGTACTTC.

This clonotype showed up many times. This chain joins TRBV18 and TRBJ2-5, with TRBD1 as a possible D gene (6 bases). Per the germline V gene, CDR1 is KGHSH and CDR2 is LQKENI. V was pared by 6 bases and J by 1 base, with 12 bases between. CDR3 length equals 14 residues. The CDR3 DNA is TGTGCCAGCTCTCCAACAGGGTCCCAAGAGACCCAGTACTTC. This translates into CASSPTGSQETQYF.

At least ten counts were recorded for this clonotype. This rearrangement joins TRBV28 to TRBJ2-7; 9 bases align to TRBD1. Per germline, CDR1 MDHEN and CDR2 SYDVKM. This CDR3 region has 14 residues. Trimming removed 6 bases from V and 3 bases from J; junction bases left unmatched: 6. Here the CDR3 reads CASRRTGEGYEQYF. For the CDR3, the DNA is TGTGCCAGCAGAAGGACAGGGGAGGGCTACGAGCAGTACTTC.

This clonotype was observed a few times. This chain links TRBV7-3 with TRBJ2-3; either TRBD1 or TRBD2 may fit D (5 bases each). The CDR3 has 16 residues. V was clipped by 5 bases and J by 2 bases, with 17 bases between them. Germline V gene data show CDR1 as SGHTA and CDR2 as FQGTGA. CDR3 protein: CASSPLEGRATDTQYF. DNA of the CDR3: TGTGCCAGCAGCCCCCTTGAGGGACGGGCCACAGATACGCAGTATTTT.

This clonotype was seen ten or more times. The chain has TRBV7-2 and TRBJ1-3; TRBD1 might be the D (5 bases). Germline V gene lookup returns CDR1 SGHTA and CDR2 FQGNSA. The CDR3 is made up of 14 amino acids. V dropped 1 base and J dropped 2 bases, with 6 bases sitting between them. The CDR3 spells CASSLVGAGNTIYF. The DNA of the CDR3 is TGTGCCAGCAGCTTAGTGGGGGCTGGAAACACCATATATTTT.

In its sample, this clonotype was seen many times. The rearrangement joins TRBV12-3 or TRBV12-4 to TRBJ1-2; no firm D call. Trimming left V 4 bases short and J 6 bases short, with 9 bases between. The CDR3 spans 12 residues. The CDR3 DNA sequence: TGTGCCAGCAGTTCCTTGACGGATGGCTACACCTTC. Translated, it gives CASSSLTDGYTF.

This clonotype was observed at least ten times. This sequence joins TRBV7-9 and TRBJ2-5, with D possibly being TRBD2 (6 bases). The germline CDR1 and CDR2 sequences are SEHNR and FQNEAQ (reference sequence). The V end lost 6 bases, the J end lost 2 bases, and 16 bases lay between the germline ends. This CDR3 region has 15 residues. As DNA, the CDR3 is TGTGCCAGCAGTTCAGGCGGGATCGCGCAAGAGACCCAGTACTTC. This codes for CASSSGGIAQETQYF.

There are a few counts of this clonotype. The chain couples TRBV5-1 to TRBJ2-7, with 9 bases matching TRBD2. The CDR3 is 17 residues long. Looked up from germline, CDR1 is SGHRS and CDR2 is YFSETQ. The ends lost 7 bases at V and 7 bases at J; junction bases unmatched: 21. Here the CDR3 DNA reads TGCGCCAGCCATGACCCGCGCGGCGGGAGGGCTTCTAATGAGCAGTACTTC. It specifies CASHDPRGGRASNEQYF.

This clonotype was observed many times. The rearrangement links TRBV2 to TRBJ1-2; D is ambiguous. The CDR3 length is 15 residues. In germline, CDR1 is SNHLY, CDR2 FYNNEI. The V gene lost 1 base and the J gene lost 5 bases, with 14 bases spanning the gap. The CDR3 sequence: CASSEEAVTGYGYTF. DNA for the CDR3: TGTGCCAGCAGTGAAGAGGCGGTGACTGGGTATGGCTACACCTTC.

The chain has TRBV5-1 and TRBJ2-1; D might be TRBD1 (6 bases). The germline V gene has CDR1 SGHRS and CDR2 YFSETQ. The germline V and J ends were trimmed by 4 bases and 5 bases, with 13 bases remaining between them. The CDR3 has 14 residues. CDR3 amino acids: CASSDPQGNNEQFF. CDR3 sequence (DNA): TGCGCCAGCAGCGACCCACAGGGTAACAATGAGCAGTTCTTC.

This clonotype showed up many times. The chain couples TRBV20-1 to TRBJ2-3; the match to TRBD2 covers 12 bases. Trimming at V came to 5 bases and at J to 3 bases, leaving 3 bases not matched to a gene. This CDR3 has 14 residues. Germline values: CDR1 DFQATT, CDR2 SNEGSKA (reference sequence). The CDR3 region has the DNA TGCAGTGCTCGGACTAGCGGGAATACAGATACGCAGTATTTT. Translating it yields CSARTSGNTDTQYF.

This clonotype came up many times. This chain uses TRBV28 with TRBJ2-3; D possibly matches TRBD1 or TRBD2 (5 bases each). The CDR3 runs 14 residues. Looked up from germline, CDR1 is MDHEN and CDR2 is SYDVKM. V was clipped by 4 bases and J by 5 bases, with 13 bases between them. The CDR3 reads CASSWGYPGDTQYF. The CDR3 DNA sequence: TGTGCCAGCAGTTGGGGGTACCCAGGAGATACGCAGTATTTT.

This clonotype showed up many times. The genes are TRBV6-5 and TRBJ2-7, with D possibly being TRBD1 (5 bases). The germline gives CDR1 MNHEY, CDR2 SVGAGI. Trimming removed 4 bases at V and 4 bases at J, with 11 bases between. This CDR3 region has 13 residues. CDR3 sequence (DNA): TGTGCCAGCAGTTCCACAGGAGAGTACGAGCAGTACTTC. Encoded protein: CASSSTGEYEQYF.

The chain couples TRBV7-2 to TRBJ1-5, with D possibly TRBD1 on 5 matching bases. CDR1 and CDR2 from the germline V gene are SGHTA and FQGNSA. Deletions cut 5 bases from V and 1 base from J, with 9 bases between. This CDR3 has 14 amino acids. The DNA of the CDR3 is TGTGCCAGCAGCGGGGGACCAAGCAATCAGCCCCAGCATTTT. Translated: CASSGGPSNQPQHF.